This T cell receptor (beta chain) was identified during a study of shared clonotypes between healthy human individuals. Evenly divided among several immunoSEQ plates was the genomic DNA of each subset. Profiled with immunoSEQ multiplex PCR; TCRdb holds only in-frame clones, not every one. The table has about 2.4 million clones, approximately 92% seen once. Sequencing was done on a sample of naive CD4+ T cells sorted from blood. Stated subset: CD45RA+ positively selected. The clonotype originates from a man aged 18 to 30 in good health.

CDR3 sequence: CASSLRLQDSNQPQHF. DNA of the CDR3: TGTGCCAGCAGCTTGCGGTTACAGGATAGCAATCAGCCCCAGCATTTT. This chain joins TRBV5-5 and TRBJ1-5, with D maybe TRBD1 (5 bases). Trimming removed 1 base at V and 0 bases at J, with 11 bases between. The CDR3 runs 16 residues. Germline V gene data show CDR1 as SGHKS and CDR2 as YYEKEE (reference sequence). The variable domain in full, with the rest retrieved from reference TRBV5-5 and TRBJ1-5, is DAGVTQSPTHLIKTRGQQVTLRCSPISGHKSVSWYQQVLGQGPQFIFQYYEKEERGRGNFPDRFSARQFPNYSSELNVNALLLGDSALYLCASSLRLQDSNQPQHFGDGTRLSIL.